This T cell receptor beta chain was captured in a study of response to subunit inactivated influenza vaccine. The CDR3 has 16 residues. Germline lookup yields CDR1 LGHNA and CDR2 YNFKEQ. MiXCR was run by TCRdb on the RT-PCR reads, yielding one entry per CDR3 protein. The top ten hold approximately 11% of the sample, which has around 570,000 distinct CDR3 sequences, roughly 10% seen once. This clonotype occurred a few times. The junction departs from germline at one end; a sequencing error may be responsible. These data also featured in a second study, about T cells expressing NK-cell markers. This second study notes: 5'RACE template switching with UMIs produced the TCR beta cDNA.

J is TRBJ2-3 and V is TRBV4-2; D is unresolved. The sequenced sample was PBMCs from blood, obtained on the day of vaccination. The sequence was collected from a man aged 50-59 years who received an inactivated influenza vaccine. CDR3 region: CASSRKLVPSTDTQYF. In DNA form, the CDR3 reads TGCGCCAGCAGCCGAAAACTGGTTCCTAGCACAGATACGCAGTATTTT.